The next 26 T cell receptor beta chains were all read from a single sample in a study of blood T cell repertoires in COVID-19. The table came from immunoSEQ multiplex PCR; TCRdb's copy has only in-frame clones and leaves some out. Among under 200,000 clones, roughly 88% were seen once, and the ten largest hold roughly 2.3%. Sample: peripheral blood. The receptors shown here come from a man younger than 35 with acute or convalescent COVID-19.

The genes are TRBV19 and TRBJ1-5; TRBD1 matches at 8 bases. Germline CDR1 reads LNHDA; CDR2 reads SQIVND (reference sequence). The length of the CDR3 is 14 residues. V dropped 5 bases and J dropped 6; count of bases not matched to a gene: 6. CDR3 in amino acids: CASSVDRGIQPQHF. The CDR3, as DNA: TGTGCCAGTAGTGTTGACAGGGGTATTCAGCCCCAGCATTTT. Looking up the rest from reference TRBV19 and TRBJ1-5 gives the full variable domain: DGGITQSPKYLFRKEGQNVTLSCEQNLNHDAMYWYRQDPGQGLRLIYYSQIVNDFQKGDIAEGYSVSREKKESFPLTVTSAQKNPTAFYLCASSVDRGIQPQHFGDGTRLSIL.

The genes are TRBV5-1 and TRBJ2-7; TRBD2 matches 12 bases. Germline CDR1 SGHRS, CDR2 YFSETQ. V shed 4 bases, J shed 1 base, and the junction held 3 bases outside the gene matches. The CDR3 spans 15 residues. The CDR3 region has the DNA TGCGCCAGCAGCCGGACTAGCGGGACATCCTACGAGCAGTACTTC. Amino acids: CASSRTSGTSYEQYF. The whole variable domain, filled in from reference TRBV5-1 and TRBJ2-7, reads KAGVTQTPRYLIKTRGQQVTLSCSPISGHRSVSWYQQTPGQGLQFLFEYFSETQRNKGNFPGRFSGRQFSNSRSEMNVSTLELGDSALYLCASSRTSGTSYEQYFGPGTRLTVT.

This sequence joins TRBV7-9 and TRBJ1-2; 7 bases fit TRBD1. V lost 4 bases, J lost 3 bases, and 5 bases stayed unmatched. CDR3 length: 14 amino acids. CDR1 is SEHNR, CDR2 FQNEAQ, per germline (reference sequence). The CDR3, as DNA: TGTGCCAGCAGCTCGACAGGGATGGACTATGGCTACACCTTC. Translation gives CASSSTGMDYGYTF.

The CDR3 DNA is TGTGCCAGCAGCACACAGGGGGCCAGCAATCAGCCCCAGCATTTT. Translation gives CASSTQGASNQPQHF. The chain combines TRBV27 with TRBJ1-5; 9 bases align to TRBD1. The CDR3 has 15 residues. Losses at the gene ends were 6 bases for V and 1 base for J; bases not matched to a gene: 4. Germline V CDR1 and CDR2: MNHEY, SMNVEV (reference sequence).

The gene calls are TRBV6-4 and TRBJ2-3; D possibly corresponds to TRBD1 (6 bases). CDR3 length equals 14 residues. CDR1 is MRHNA, CDR2 SNTAGT, per germline. The V end was cut by 0 bases, the J end by 4 bases, with 8 bases between. CDR3 bases: TGTGCCAGCAGTGACTCTGAGGGGGCAGATACGCAGTATTTT. Residues: CASSDSEGADTQYF.

J is TRBJ2-6 and V is TRBV18, with 11 bases that match TRBD1. V lost 3 bases and J lost 0; bases outside the gene matches: 4. Looked up from germline, CDR1 is KGHSH and CDR2 is LQKENI. The CDR3 loop spans 18 amino acids. The CDR3 bases are TGTGCCAGCTCACCGGTCGGACAGGGGGCCTCTGGGGCCAACGTCCTGACTTTC. Translated, it gives CASSPVGQGASGANVLTF.

The V gene is TRBV12-5, the J gene TRBJ2-5; possibly TRBD1 for D (6 bases). Germline V lookup: CDR1 LGHNT, CDR2 FRNRAP. The CDR3 runs to 14 residues. V was cut by 5 bases and J by 5 bases, with 15 bases left in between. For the CDR3, the DNA is TGTGCTAGTGGTCCAACAGGGTTTTATGAGACCCAGTACTTC. This translates into CASGPTGFYETQYF.

The chain joins TRBV5-1 to TRBJ2-1; D uncertain. The CDR3 covers 15 residues. Trimming removed 4 bases at V and 4 bases at J, with 15 bases between. Germline V gene data show CDR1 as SGHRS and CDR2 as YFSETQ. The CDR3 DNA sequence: TGCGCCAGCAGCCCTAGACTCGATAGTTACAATGAGCAGTTCTTC. Translated, it gives CASSPRLDSYNEQFF.

V and J are TRBV5-1 and TRBJ1-2; D uncertain. Germline lookup yields CDR1 SGHRS and CDR2 YFSETQ. The CDR3 length is 14 residues. Trimming pared 0 bases from V and 2 bases from J, leaving 8 bases between. Here the CDR3 reads CASSLEAANYGYTF. The CDR3 nucleotides read TGCGCCAGCAGCTTGGAAGCGGCCAACTATGGCTACACCTTC. Using reference TRBV5-1 and TRBJ1-2 for the parts outside the CDR3, the full variable domain is KAGVTQTPRYLIKTRGQQVTLSCSPISGHRSVSWYQQTPGQGLQFLFEYFSETQRNKGNFPGRFSGRQFSNSRSEMNVSTLELGDSALYLCASSLEAANYGYTFGSGTRLTVV.

This chain connects TRBV7-9 to TRBJ1-3; D is perhaps TRBD1 (5 bases). Trimming removed 5 bases at V and 0 bases at J, with 8 bases between. Germline-derived CDR1 and CDR2 are SEHNR and FQNEAQ (reference sequence). This CDR3 region has 14 residues. CDR3 protein: CASSGGDSGNTIYF. The CDR3 DNA reads as TGTGCCAGCAGCGGGGGGGACTCTGGAAACACCATATATTTT.

The J gene is TRBJ2-1, the V gene TRBV29-1; TRBD2 agrees at 9 bases. The CDR3 consists of 14 residues. Germline assignment: CDR1 SQVTM and CDR2 ANQGSEA. V dropped 6 bases and J dropped 7; count of bases not matched to a gene: 10. The CDR3 DNA reads TGCAGCGTGCGCGAGGCTAGCGGGACGAATGAGCAGTTCTTC. Its protein product is CSVREASGTNEQFF.

The genes are TRBV13 and TRBJ1-4; no reliable D call. V dropped 2 bases and J dropped 8 bases, with 12 bases sitting between them. The CDR3 runs to 14 residues. CDR1 and CDR2 (germline): PRHDT, FYEKMQ (reference sequence). CDR3 DNA sequence: TGTGCCAGCAGCTTATATTCCCTAACCGAAAAACTGTTTTTT. Encoded protein: CASSLYSLTEKLFF.

The chain uses TRBV7-2 and TRBJ1-2; D is undetermined. V lost 5 bases and J 3 bases, leaving 16 bases between the germline ends. The germline CDR1 and CDR2 sequences are SGHTA and FQGNSA. The CDR3 is 15 amino acids. The CDR3 reads CASSPKGLADYGYTF. Written as DNA, the CDR3 is TGTGCCAGCAGCCCCAAAGGTTTGGCGGACTATGGCTACACCTTC.

CDR3 loop: CASTRGGKRHSPLHF. As DNA, the CDR3 is TGTGCCAGCACCCGCGGGGGGAAGAGGCATTCACCCCTCCACTTT. V gene TRBV11-2 combines with J gene TRBJ1-6; D perhaps matches TRBD1 (5 bases). Trimming took 7 bases from V and 8 from J, leaving 18 bases between them. The CDR3 sequence is 15 residues long. The germline V gene encodes CDR1 SGHAT and CDR2 FQNNGV.

The chain links TRBV10-3 to TRBJ1-5, with TRBD1 as a possible D gene (5 bases). The CDR3 is 13 residues long. Germline V lookup: CDR1 ENHRY, CDR2 SYGVKD. V shed 9 bases and J shed 0 bases, with 9 bases lying between them. The CDR3 DNA is TGTGCCATACAGGAGTATAGCAATCAGCCCCAGCATTTT. It translates to CAIQEYSNQPQHF.

The chain joins TRBV11-2 to TRBJ2-5, with 9 bases identical to TRBD1. V lost 4 bases and J lost 0; bases outside the gene matches: 15. Per the germline V gene, CDR1 is SGHAT and CDR2 is FQNNGV. There are 19 residues in the CDR3. CDR3 in DNA: TGTGCCAGCAGCTCAACCCCCGGGGGACAGGGCCCTTACCAAGAGACCCAGTACTTC. Its translation: CASSSTPGGQGPYQETQYF.

This clone was observed a few times. This chain uses TRBV6-5 with TRBJ1-2, with 7 bases fitting TRBD1. The V gene's germline CDR1 is MNHEY and CDR2 SVGAGI. After removal of 8 bases from V and 2 bases from J, the junction contained 5 bases not matched to a gene. CDR3 length equals 13 residues. CDR3 DNA: TGTGCCAGCCGGGGGACAGACAACTATGGCTACACCTTC. As protein: CASRGTDNYGYTF.

The rearrangement links TRBV6-5 to TRBJ1-1; no clear D. V was clipped by 11 bases and J by 0 bases, with 19 bases between them. The V gene's germline CDR1 is MNHEY and CDR2 SVGAGI. The CDR3 extends over 15 amino acids. Here the CDR3 DNA reads TGTGCCTCCCAGGAGAGCGGCCTATTGAACACTGAAGCTTTCTTT. Protein sequence: CASQESGLLNTEAFF.

The chain is built from TRBV9 and TRBJ1-2; 8 bases align to TRBD1. V lost 4 bases and J lost 2; bases outside the gene matches: 13. This CDR3 is built from 17 residues. Germline assignment: CDR1 SGDLS and CDR2 YYNGEE. The CDR3 is CASSPYVQGAGNYGYTF. The CDR3 coding sequence is TGTGCCAGCAGCCCTTACGTTCAGGGGGCAGGGAACTATGGCTACACCTTC.

The chain carries TRBV5-1 and TRBJ2-3; 7 bases map to TRBD1. J was trimmed by 0 bases and V by 3 bases; bases with no gene match: 4. There are 15 residues in the CDR3. Germline values: CDR1 SGHRS, CDR2 YFSETQ. Here the CDR3 reads CASSSGQFSTDTQYF. CDR3 bases: TGCGCCAGCAGCTCGGGACAGTTTAGCACAGATACGCAGTATTTT.

V usage is TRBV27 and J usage is TRBJ1-1; a possible D gene is TRBD1 (5 bases). Germline CDR1 is MNHEY and CDR2 is SMNVEV (reference sequence). This CDR3 has 15 residues. V was trimmed by 2 bases and J by 1 base, leaving 11 bases between them. The CDR3 DNA follows: TGTGCCAGCAGTTTACTCCGGGGGTGGAACACTGAAGCTTTCTTT. Residues: CASSLLRGWNTEAFF.

This chain connects TRBV5-4 to TRBJ1-2; the D gene is possibly TRBD1 (6 bases). Trimming took off 2 bases at V and 4 bases at J, with 12 bases between the two ends. This CDR3 spans 14 amino acids. Germline V gene data show CDR1 as SGHNT and CDR2 as YYREEE (reference sequence). CDR3 sequence (DNA): TGTGCCAGCAGCTTTCCAGGGGATAGCTATGGCTACACCTTC. As protein: CASSFPGDSYGYTF.

The rearrangement uses TRBV5-1 and TRBJ2-1; 10 nucleotides match TRBD1. V shed 4 bases and J 8 bases; nucleotides not matched to a gene: 9. The CDR3 has 15 residues. From germline, CDR1 is SGHRS and CDR2 YFSETQ. This CDR3 is CASSLSGTGVDEQFF. The CDR3 nucleotides are TGCGCCAGCAGCCTGTCCGGGACAGGGGTCGATGAGCAGTTCTTC.

The V call is TRBV24-1, the J call TRBJ2-1; D perhaps matches TRBD2 (6 bases). There are 16 residues in the CDR3. Germline lookup yields CDR1 KGHDR and CDR2 SFDVKD. Deletions cut 3 bases from V and 3 bases from J, with 14 bases between. DNA of the CDR3: TGTGCCACCAGTGATCGAACGGGAGCCTACTACAATGAGCAGTTCTTC. It is translated as CATSDRTGAYYNEQFF.

V and J are TRBV6-1 and TRBJ1-2, with D unclear. CDR1 and CDR2 (germline): MNHNS, SASEGT. The CDR3 runs 12 residues. Trimming cost V 3 bases and J 8 bases, with 10 bases left between them. The CDR3 coding sequence is TGTGCCAGCAGTGACAGGATCAGCGGCTACACCTTC. Residues: CASSDRISGYTF.

This rearrangement joins TRBV2 to TRBJ1-3; perhaps TRBD1 as D (6 bases). The V and J ends lost 5 bases and 0 bases respectively, with 11 bases between them. The length of the CDR3 is 15 residues. CDR1 and CDR2 from the germline V gene are SNHLY and FYNNEI. Here the CDR3 reads CASSSETGSGNTIYF. CDR3 nucleotide sequence: TGTGCCAGCAGTAGCGAGACAGGCTCTGGAAACACCATATATTTT.